Each of the 9 T cell receptor beta chains below was sequenced from the same sample in a study of cytomegalovirus exposure and HLA in healthy donors. The PCR ran on 60 Vbeta and 13 Jbeta primers. The repertoire was sequenced with immunoSEQ multiplex PCR; TCRdb's copy has only in-frame clones and lacks some. This table has about 150,000 clones, around four fifths appearing once. The specimen sequenced was PBMCs. These receptors were taken from a middle-aged woman in good health and CMV-seronegative.

This clone was seen more than once but under ten times. V and J are TRBV6-5 and TRBJ1-1; D might be TRBD1 (6 bases). Germline V gene sequence: CDR1 MNHEY, CDR2 SVGAGI. V was pared by 6 bases and J by 3 bases, with 14 bases between. The CDR3 loop spans 14 amino acids. This CDR3 reads CASSSRTVYTEAFF. The CDR3 coding sequence is TGTGCCAGCAGCAGCAGGACAGTCTACACTGAAGCTTTCTTT.

The J gene is TRBJ1-1, the V gene TRBV27; a weak D match, TRBD1 (5 bases). Trimming removed 6 bases at V and 1 base at J, with 12 bases between. CDR1 is MNHEY, CDR2 SMNVEV, per germline (reference sequence). CDR3 length: 14 amino acids. The CDR3 bases are TGTGCCAGCAGCGCAGTCCAGGGGAACACTGAAGCTTTCTTT. Its protein is CASSAVQGNTEAFF.

This clone was seen more than once but under ten times. The genes are TRBV30 and TRBJ2-2; 8 bases align to TRBD1. The CDR3 runs to 15 residues. The V gene's germline CDR1 is GTSNPN and CDR2 SVGIG (reference sequence). The V segment lost 8 bases and the J segment 1 base; nucleotides outside the gene matches: 9. The CDR3 protein is CAGGRTGMNTGELFF. The CDR3 region has the DNA TGTGCCGGGGGGAGGACAGGGATGAACACCGGGGAGCTGTTTTTT.

The V call is TRBV5-6, the J call TRBJ1-6; unclear D gene. CDR3 size: 17 residues. The germline gives CDR1 SGHDT, CDR2 YYEEEE. The V end was cut by 0 bases, the J end by 0 bases, with 10 bases between. The CDR3 nucleotides read TGTGCCAGCAGCTTGGCCGGGGTTAGCTCCTATAATTCACCCCTCCACTTT. This encodes CASSLAGVSSYNSPLHF.

This chain uses TRBV6-5 with TRBJ1-6; TRBD1 is a possible D gene (5 bases). The ends were cut back, 4 bases at V and 11 bases at J, with 15 bases in the middle. Looked up from germline, CDR1 is MNHEY and CDR2 is SVGAGI. The CDR3 runs to 14 residues. CDR3 sequence reads: CASSFVSQGTPLHF. In DNA, the CDR3 is TGTGCCAGCAGTTTCGTCAGTCAGGGTACACCCCTCCACTTT.

This rearrangement joins TRBV27 to TRBJ2-2; D possibly corresponds to TRBD1 (6 bases). Per germline, CDR1 MNHEY and CDR2 SMNVEV (reference sequence). Trimming took off 6 bases at V and 2 bases at J, with 10 bases between the two ends. The CDR3 length is 14 residues. CDR3 nucleotides: TGTGCCAGCAGAGGACAGATAAACACCGGGGAGCTGTTTTTT. Protein product: CASRGQINTGELFF.

The rearrangement links TRBV10-3 to TRBJ1-3, with 10 bases identical to TRBD1. This CDR3 region has 14 residues. The germline V gene encodes CDR1 ENHRY and CDR2 SYGVKD. V was clipped by 7 bases and J by 2 bases; unmatched bases: 2. The CDR3 DNA follows: TGTGCCATCACGGGGACAGGGGCTGGAAACACCATATATTTT. Translated: CAITGTGAGNTIYF.

The rearrangement joins TRBV4-3 to TRBJ2-7, with D possibly matching TRBD1 (6 bases). With 0 bases removed from V and 0 bases from J, the gap between germline ends came to 12 bases. Germline V CDR1 and CDR2: LGHNA, YSLEER. The length of the CDR3 is 16 residues. CDR3 DNA: TGCGCCAGCAGCCAAGATTACACAGGGTACTCCTACGAGCAGTACTTC. Translation gives CASSQDYTGYSYEQYF.

The chain couples TRBV18 to TRBJ2-7; 11 bases agree with TRBD2. After removal of 3 bases from V and 6 bases from J, the junction contained 13 bases not matched to a gene. Germline V gene sequence: CDR1 KGHSH, CDR2 LQKENI. The CDR3 contains 17 residues. The CDR3 nucleotides read TGTGCCAGCTCACCCGATGGGTCGCTAGCGGGGGGAAGCGAGCAGTACTTC. This sequence encodes CASSPDGSLAGGSEQYF.